This entry lists 4 T cell receptor beta chains sequenced from one sample in a study of blood T cell repertoires in COVID-19. Generated by immunoSEQ multiplex PCR, the TCRdb table keeps only in-frame clones and is missing some. The table records approximately 150,000 clones, roughly four fifths of them present only once. The sequenced sample consisted of peripheral blood. These receptors all stem from a man between 60 and 75 years old with active or convalescent COVID-19.

The chain links TRBV5-1 to TRBJ2-5; 7 positions agree with TRBD2. The CDR3 covers 16 residues. The J segment lost 2 bases and the V segment lost 0 bases, leaving 7 bases of the junction unmatched. CDR1 is SGHRS, CDR2 YFSETQ, per germline. This CDR3 reads CASSLELAGRQETQYF. In DNA, the CDR3 is TGCGCCAGCAGCTTGGAATTAGCGGGCCGACAAGAGACCCAGTACTTC.

The rearrangement uses TRBV2 and TRBJ1-5; TRBD1 aligns across 9 bases. After removal of 5 bases from V and 6 bases from J, the junction contained 8 bases not matched to a gene. The germline V gene encodes CDR1 SNHLY and CDR2 FYNNEI. The CDR3 has 15 amino acids. Here the CDR3 DNA reads TGTGCCAGCAGTAAGGGGGGACAGGGAACTCAGCCCCAGCATTTT. Protein sequence: CASSKGGQGTQPQHF.

The chain has TRBV2 and TRBJ1-5; no definite D call. Germline V gene data show CDR1 as SNHLY and CDR2 as FYNNEI. This CDR3 region has 13 residues. The germline V and J ends were trimmed by 8 bases and 4 bases, with 12 bases remaining between them. In DNA, the CDR3 is TGTGCCAGCGAAAAAGAGGTTAATCAGCCCCAGCATTTT. The encoded protein is CASEKEVNQPQHF.

The chain employs TRBV7-9 and TRBJ2-3, with TRBD2 as a possible D gene (5 bases). There are 13 residues in the CDR3. Trimming cost V 8 bases and J 0 bases, with 9 bases left between them. Germline CDR1 and CDR2: SEHNR and FQNEAQ (reference sequence). CDR3 protein: CASGVASTDTQYF. In nucleotides, the CDR3 is TGTGCCAGCGGGGTAGCGAGCACAGATACGCAGTATTTT. The whole variable domain, filled in from reference TRBV7-9 and TRBJ2-3, reads DTGVSQNPRHKITKRGQNVTFRCDPISEHNRLYWYRQTLGQGPEFLTYFQNEAQLEKSRLLSDRFSAERPKGSFSTLEIQRTEQGDSAMYLCASGVASTDTQYFGPGTRLTVL.